Following are 18 T cell receptor beta chains from one sample sequenced in a study of cytomegalovirus exposure and HLA in healthy donors. The assay was immunoSEQ multiplex PCR, and TCRdb's table has in-frame clones only and misses some. The table lists about 250,000 clones, approximately 84% of them singletons. Sequences were obtained from PBMCs. The receptors stem from a man in his late teens or twenties in good health and CMV-seropositive.

This clone was observed once. The rearrangement links TRBV5-5 to TRBJ2-3, with D possibly matching TRBD1 (5 bases). This CDR3 has 14 amino acids. Germline loops: CDR1 SGHKS, CDR2 YYEKEE (reference sequence). The V end was cut by 2 bases, the J end by 6 bases, with 13 bases between. The CDR3 DNA reads TGTGCCAGCAGCTTTGACAGCATGGGGGATACGCAGTATTTT. The encoded protein is CASSFDSMGDTQYF.

The rearrangement links TRBV6-5 to TRBJ2-1; TRBD2 matches at 11 bases. The V gene end was trimmed by 3 bases and the J gene end by 6 bases; junction bases not matched to a gene: 7. CDR1 is MNHEY and CDR2 is SVGAGI in the germline V gene. The CDR3 covers 16 residues. This chain's CDR3 is CASSYLAGGLSNEQFF. CDR3 coding DNA: TGTGCCAGCAGTTATTTAGCGGGAGGGCTGTCCAATGAGCAGTTCTTC.

The chain is built from TRBV7-9 and TRBJ2-3; 12 bases match TRBD2. CDR1 is SEHNR, CDR2 FQNEAQ, per germline (reference sequence). V lost 2 bases, J lost 3 bases, and 0 bases stayed unmatched. This CDR3 comprises 15 residues. The CDR3 bases are TGTGCCAGCAGCTTACTAGCGGGAGGGACAGATACGCAGTATTTT. It encodes CASSLLAGGTDTQYF.

The CDR3 reads CSGTGGYGYTF. The DNA of the CDR3 is TGCAGTGGGACAGGGGGCTATGGCTACACCTTC. The chain employs TRBV20-1 and TRBJ1-2; 10 bases align to TRBD1. Trimming at V came to 7 bases and at J to 4 bases, leaving 0 bases not matched to a gene. Germline CDR1 and CDR2: DFQATT and SNEGSKA (reference sequence). This CDR3 is built from 11 residues.

The chain couples TRBV28 to TRBJ1-4; 9 nucleotides line up with TRBD1. V was pared by 6 bases and J by 10 bases, with 6 bases of the junction left unmatched. This CDR3 comprises 13 residues. Germline lookup yields CDR1 MDHEN and CDR2 SYDVKM. The CDR3 protein is CASSLRTGVKLFF. CDR3 DNA: TGTGCCAGCAGCCTCAGGACAGGGGTAAAACTGTTTTTT.

V is TRBV4-3 and J is TRBJ1-3; no firm D call. The germline CDR1 and CDR2 sequences are LGHNA and YSLEER. The V gene lost 2 bases and the J gene lost 1 base, with 6 bases spanning the gap. The CDR3 length is 14 residues. In DNA, the CDR3 is TGCGCCAGCAGCCAACAGGATTCTGGAAACACCATATATTTT. Protein product: CASSQQDSGNTIYF.

The chain employs TRBV4-3 and TRBJ2-3; no clear D. The CDR3 is made up of 13 amino acids. Germline V gene sequence: CDR1 LGHNA, CDR2 YSLEER. V shed 1 base and J shed 4 bases, with 6 bases lying between them. The CDR3 is CASSQGEADTQYF. The DNA for the CDR3 is TGCGCCAGCAGCCAAGGTGAGGCAGATACGCAGTATTTT.

The rearrangement links TRBV13 to TRBJ1-5; maybe TRBD1 (5 bases). Germline lookup yields CDR1 PRHDT and CDR2 FYEKMQ (reference sequence). Trimming removed 6 bases at V and 3 bases at J, with 12 bases between. The CDR3 is 14 residues long. The CDR3 loop reads CASRNSGDNQPQHF. Written as DNA, the CDR3 is TGTGCCAGCAGGAACTCGGGGGACAATCAGCCCCAGCATTTT.

The chain carries TRBV30 and TRBJ1-5, with 7 bases fitting TRBD1. CDR1 and CDR2 (germline): GTSNPN, SVGIG (reference sequence). The CDR3 runs to 13 residues. J was trimmed by 0 bases and V by 5 bases; bases with no gene match: 1. CDR3 sequence reads: CAWGQDSNQPQHF. For the CDR3, the DNA is TGTGCCTGGGGACAGGATAGCAATCAGCCCCAGCATTTT.

V is TRBV19 and J is TRBJ1-1, with TRBD1 identical over 9 bases. Unmatched junction bases numbered 5, after V lost 6 bases and J lost 6 bases. CDR1 LNHDA and CDR2 SQIVND come from the germline V gene (reference sequence). CDR3 length: 13 amino acids. The CDR3 DNA reads TGTGCCAGTAGGGACAGGGGTTACCCTGAAGCTTTCTTT. This sequence encodes CASRDRGYPEAFF.

The chain combines TRBV5-6 with TRBJ1-2; TRBD1 matches 7 bases. The CDR3 covers 14 residues. The V gene's germline CDR1 is SGHDT and CDR2 YYEEEE. V lost 4 bases to trimming and J lost 0 bases; unmatched junction nucleotides: 3. CDR3 residues: CASSPGTANYGYTF. CDR3 in DNA: TGTGCCAGCAGCCCGGGGACAGCTAACTATGGCTACACCTTC. The full variable domain, in which reference TRBV5-6 and TRBJ1-2 provide the parts outside the CDR3, is DAGVTQSPTHLIKTRGQQVTLRCSPKSGHDTVSWYQQALGQGPQFIFQYYEEEERQRGNFPDRFSGHQFPNYSSELNVNALLLGDSALYLCASSPGTANYGYTFGSGTRLTVV.

The chain has TRBV7-2 and TRBJ2-1, with D tentatively TRBD1 (5 bases). Per germline, CDR1 SGHTA and CDR2 FQGNSA. Trimming shortened V by 6 bases and J by 4 bases, and 7 bases separated the two germline ends. CDR3 size: 12 residues. CDR3 sequence (DNA): TGTGCCAGCAGGGGGCGTTACAATGAGCAGTTCTTC. It specifies CASRGRYNEQFF.

V and J are TRBV12-2 and TRBJ2-1; the D call TRBD2 from the table was never checked on the DNA. TRBV12-2 is a pseudogene. The CDR3 spans 16 residues. Here the CDR3 DNA reads TGTGCAAGTCGCCCCAAGACTAGCGGTCCCATAAATGAGCAGTTCTTC. Translation gives CASRPKTSGPINEQFF.

The rearrangement uses TRBV4-1 and TRBJ1-1; tentative D call: TRBD1 (6 bases). Trimming took off 3 bases at V and 5 bases at J, with 13 bases between the two ends. CDR1 and CDR2 (germline): MGHRA, YSYEKL. This CDR3 is 14 amino acids long. CDR3 loop: CASSQGDRRTEAFF. The CDR3 bases are TGCGCCAGCAGCCAGGGAGACAGGAGGACTGAAGCTTTCTTT.

The gene calls are TRBV27 and TRBJ2-6; a weak D match, TRBD1 (7 bases). The V and J ends lost 6 bases and 1 base respectively, with 22 bases between them. The germline gives CDR1 MNHEY, CDR2 SMNVEV (reference sequence). The CDR3 runs to 19 residues. This CDR3 reads CASRAGGNPLNSGANVLTF. The CDR3, as DNA: TGTGCCAGCAGGGCAGGGGGGAATCCCCTTAATTCTGGGGCCAACGTCCTGACTTTC.

The chain has TRBV4-1 and TRBJ1-2, with D maybe TRBD1 (5 bases). Trimming shortened V by 0 bases and J by 5 bases, and 10 bases separated the two germline ends. This CDR3 has 14 amino acids. Germline CDR1 is MGHRA and CDR2 is YSYEKL. DNA for the CDR3: TGCGCCAGCAGCCAAGAGATCGGGGGATATGGCTACACCTTC. It translates to CASSQEIGGYGYTF.

The chain carries TRBV7-9 and TRBJ2-2; TRBD2 matches 12 bases. The CDR3 is 17 amino acids. V shed 5 bases, J shed 2 bases, and the junction held 6 bases outside the gene matches. Germline loops: CDR1 SEHNR, CDR2 FQNEAQ (reference sequence). In nucleotides, the CDR3 is TGTGCCAGCAGCCTCCGGACTAGCGGGACTAACACCGGGGAGCTGTTTTTT. It is translated as CASSLRTSGTNTGELFF.

This clone was counted between two and nine times. V usage is TRBV7-3 and J usage is TRBJ2-5; no definite D call. CDR3 size: 13 residues. Between the trimmed V and J ends, which lost 1 base and 6 bases, there was a span of 9 bases. Germline V CDR1 and CDR2: SGHTA, FQGTGA. The CDR3: CASSLIGEKTQYF. The DNA for the CDR3 is TGTGCCAGCAGCTTAATTGGGGAAAAGACCCAGTACTTC.